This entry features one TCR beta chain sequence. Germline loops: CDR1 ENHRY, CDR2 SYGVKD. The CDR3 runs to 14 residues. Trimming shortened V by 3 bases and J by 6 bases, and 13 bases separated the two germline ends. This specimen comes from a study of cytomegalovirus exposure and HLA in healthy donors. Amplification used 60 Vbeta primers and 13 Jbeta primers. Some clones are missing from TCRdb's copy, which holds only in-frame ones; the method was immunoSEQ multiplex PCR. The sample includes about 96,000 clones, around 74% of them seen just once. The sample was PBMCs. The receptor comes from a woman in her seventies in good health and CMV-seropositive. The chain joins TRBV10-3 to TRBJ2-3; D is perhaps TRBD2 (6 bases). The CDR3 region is CAISETAGRDTQYF. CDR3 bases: TGTGCCATCAGTGAAACCGCGGGGAGGGATACGCAGTATTTT.